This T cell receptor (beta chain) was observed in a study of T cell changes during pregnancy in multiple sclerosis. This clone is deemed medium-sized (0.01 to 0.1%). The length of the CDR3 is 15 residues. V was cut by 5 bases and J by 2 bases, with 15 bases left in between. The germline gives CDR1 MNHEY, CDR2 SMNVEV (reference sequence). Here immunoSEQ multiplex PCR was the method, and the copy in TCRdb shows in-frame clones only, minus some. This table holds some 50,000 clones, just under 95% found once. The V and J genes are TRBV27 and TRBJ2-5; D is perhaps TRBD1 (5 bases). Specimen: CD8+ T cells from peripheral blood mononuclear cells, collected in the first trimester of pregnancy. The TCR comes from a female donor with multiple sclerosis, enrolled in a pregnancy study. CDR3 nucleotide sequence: TGTGCCAGCAGTCAGGCGGACACCCTTCAAGAGACCCAGTACTTC. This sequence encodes CASSQADTLQETQYF.